The clone carrying this T cell receptor (beta chain) appeared many times. Its specificity is unknown. The sample is drawn from a study of Graves' ophthalmopathy and Graves' hyperthyroidism. The germline CDR1 and CDR2 sequences are MNHEY and SVGAGI. Trimming removed 6 bases from V and 3 bases from J; junction bases left unmatched: 6. This CDR3 comprises 14 residues. Ophthalmopathy-affected donors exhibited moderate-to-severe activity, CAS ≥3, NOSPECS ≥4, and duration under 3 months. Study-level findings and limits: Sensitivity of roughly 64% and specificity of less than 75% were achieved by the model that predicted ophthalmopathy progression.

TCR beta CDR3 amplification used RNA transcripts. First-round RT-PCR relied on HTBI primers, and a second-round multiplex PCR came next. Each CDR3 protein is one row after TCRdb ran MiXCR on the multiplex PCR reads. The sample has 40,000 to 45,000 distinct CDR3 sequences, under 65% seen once. Material: peripheral blood. The chain couples TRBV6-5 to TRBJ1-1, with 8 bases matching TRBD1. The receptor's source is an adult man with Graves' ophthalmopathy. CDR3 nucleotide sequence: TGTGCCAGCAGGACTACAGGGGGGCACACTGAAGCTTTCTTT. As protein: CASRTTGGHTEAFF.